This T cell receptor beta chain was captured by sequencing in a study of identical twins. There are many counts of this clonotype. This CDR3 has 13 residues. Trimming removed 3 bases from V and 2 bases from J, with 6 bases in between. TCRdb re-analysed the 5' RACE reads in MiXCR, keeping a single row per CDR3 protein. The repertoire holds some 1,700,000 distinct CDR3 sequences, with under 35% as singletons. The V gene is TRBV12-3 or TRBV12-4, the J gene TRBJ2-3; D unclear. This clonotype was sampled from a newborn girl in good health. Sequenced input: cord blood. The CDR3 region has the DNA TGTGCCAGCAGTTTCGGTACCACAGATACGCAGTATTTT. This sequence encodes CASSFGTTDTQYF.